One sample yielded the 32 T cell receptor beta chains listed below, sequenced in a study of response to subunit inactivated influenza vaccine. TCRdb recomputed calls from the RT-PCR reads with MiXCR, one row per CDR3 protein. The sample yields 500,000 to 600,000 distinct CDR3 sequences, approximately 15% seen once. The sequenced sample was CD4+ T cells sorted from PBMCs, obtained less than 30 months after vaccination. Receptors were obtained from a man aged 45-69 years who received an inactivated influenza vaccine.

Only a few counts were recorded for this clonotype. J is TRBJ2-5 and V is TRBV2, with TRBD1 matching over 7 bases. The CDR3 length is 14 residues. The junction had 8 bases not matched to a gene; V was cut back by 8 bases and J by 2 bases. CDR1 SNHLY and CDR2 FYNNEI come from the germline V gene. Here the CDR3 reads CASDRASRQETQYF. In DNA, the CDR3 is TGTGCCAGCGACAGGGCTTCCAGACAAGAGACCCAGTACTTC.

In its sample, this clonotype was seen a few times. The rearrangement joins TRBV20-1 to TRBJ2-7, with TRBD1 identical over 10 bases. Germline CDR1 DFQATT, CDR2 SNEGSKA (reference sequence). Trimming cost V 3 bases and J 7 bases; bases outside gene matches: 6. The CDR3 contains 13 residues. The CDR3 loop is CSASGTGALEQYF. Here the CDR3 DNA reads TGCAGTGCTAGCGGGACAGGGGCTCTGGAGCAGTACTTC.

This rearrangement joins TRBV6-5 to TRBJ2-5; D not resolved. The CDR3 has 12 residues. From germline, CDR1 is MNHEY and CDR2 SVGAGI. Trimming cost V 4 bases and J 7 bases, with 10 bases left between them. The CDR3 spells CASSLQLVTQYF. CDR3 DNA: TGTGCCAGCAGTTTACAACTGGTGACCCAGTACTTC.

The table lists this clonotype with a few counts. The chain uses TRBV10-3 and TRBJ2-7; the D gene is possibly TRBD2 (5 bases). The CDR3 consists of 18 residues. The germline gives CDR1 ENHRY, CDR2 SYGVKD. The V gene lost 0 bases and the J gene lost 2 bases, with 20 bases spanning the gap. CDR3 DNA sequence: TGTGCCATCAGTGAGTCGGGTCCTGGGAGCGCGACGCCCTACGAGCAGTACTTC. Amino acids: CAISESGPGSATPYEQYF.

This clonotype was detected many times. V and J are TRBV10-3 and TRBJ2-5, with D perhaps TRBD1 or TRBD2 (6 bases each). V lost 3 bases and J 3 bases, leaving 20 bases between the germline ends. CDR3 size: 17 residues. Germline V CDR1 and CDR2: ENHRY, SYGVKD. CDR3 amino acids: CAISDGGGSEKKETQYF. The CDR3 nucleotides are TGTGCCATCAGTGACGGAGGGGGTAGCGAGAAAAAAGAGACCCAGTACTTC.

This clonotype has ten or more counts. The CDR3 bases are TGCGCCAGCAGCCTTTCGGGACAGGGACCCGGGGAGCTGTTTTTT. Protein product: CASSLSGQGPGELFF. V and J are TRBV5-1 and TRBJ2-2, with 9 bases matching TRBD1. After removal of 4 bases from V and 6 bases from J, the junction contained 7 bases not matched to a gene. Germline-derived CDR1 and CDR2 are SGHRS and YFSETQ. The CDR3 has 15 residues.

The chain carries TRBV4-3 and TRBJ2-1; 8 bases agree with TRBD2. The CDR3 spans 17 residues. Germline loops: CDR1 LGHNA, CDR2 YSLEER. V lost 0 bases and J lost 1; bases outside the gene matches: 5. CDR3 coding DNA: TGCGCCAGCAGCCAAGATAGTAGCGGGAATTCCTACAATGAGCAGTTCTTC. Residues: CASSQDSSGNSYNEQFF.

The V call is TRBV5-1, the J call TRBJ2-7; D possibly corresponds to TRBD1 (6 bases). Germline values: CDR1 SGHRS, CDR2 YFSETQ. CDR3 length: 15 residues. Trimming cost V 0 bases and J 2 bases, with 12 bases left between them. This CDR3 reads CASSLGPGVAYEQYF. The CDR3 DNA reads TGCGCCAGCAGCTTGGGCCCAGGGGTCGCCTACGAGCAGTACTTC.

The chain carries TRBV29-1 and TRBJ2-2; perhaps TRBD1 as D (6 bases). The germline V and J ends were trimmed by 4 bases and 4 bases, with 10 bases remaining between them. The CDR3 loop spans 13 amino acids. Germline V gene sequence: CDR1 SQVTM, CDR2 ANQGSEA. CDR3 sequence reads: CSVAGVSTGELFF. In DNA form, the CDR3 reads TGCAGCGTTGCAGGGGTTTCCACCGGGGAGCTGTTTTTT.

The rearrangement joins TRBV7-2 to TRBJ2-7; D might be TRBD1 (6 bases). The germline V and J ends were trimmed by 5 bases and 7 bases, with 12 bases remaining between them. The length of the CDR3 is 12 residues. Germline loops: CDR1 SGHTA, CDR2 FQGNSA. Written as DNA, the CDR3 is TGTGCCAGCAGCAAAACAGGGCTTGAGCAGTACTTC. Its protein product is CASSKTGLEQYF.

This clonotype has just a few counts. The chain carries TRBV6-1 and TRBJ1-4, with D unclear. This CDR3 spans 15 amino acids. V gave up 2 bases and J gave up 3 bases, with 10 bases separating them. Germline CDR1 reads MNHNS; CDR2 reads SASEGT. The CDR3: CASSETRLSNEKLFF. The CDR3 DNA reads TGTGCCAGCAGTGAAACGCGCCTCTCTAATGAAAAACTGTTTTTT.

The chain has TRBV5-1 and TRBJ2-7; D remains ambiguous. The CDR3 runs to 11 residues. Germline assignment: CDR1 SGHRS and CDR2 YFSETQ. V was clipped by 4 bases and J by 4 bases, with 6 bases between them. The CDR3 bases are TGCGCCAGCAGCGGAGAGTACGAGCAGTACTTC. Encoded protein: CASSGEYEQYF.

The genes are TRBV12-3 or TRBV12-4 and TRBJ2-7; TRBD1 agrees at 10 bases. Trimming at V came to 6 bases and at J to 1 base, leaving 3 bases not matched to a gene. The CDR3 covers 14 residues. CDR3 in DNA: TGTGCCAGCAGGACGGGACAGGGGTCCTACGAGCAGTACTTC. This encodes CASRTGQGSYEQYF.

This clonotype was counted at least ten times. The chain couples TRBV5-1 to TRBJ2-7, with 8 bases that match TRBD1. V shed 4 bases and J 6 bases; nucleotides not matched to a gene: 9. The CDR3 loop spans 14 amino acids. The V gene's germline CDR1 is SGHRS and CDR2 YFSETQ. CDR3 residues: CASSDPDRGREQYF. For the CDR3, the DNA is TGCGCCAGCAGCGACCCCGACAGGGGACGCGAGCAGTACTTC.

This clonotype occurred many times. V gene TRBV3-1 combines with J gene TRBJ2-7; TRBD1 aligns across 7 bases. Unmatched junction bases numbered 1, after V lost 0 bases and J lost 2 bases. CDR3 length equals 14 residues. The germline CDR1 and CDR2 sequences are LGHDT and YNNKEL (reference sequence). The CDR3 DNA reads TGTGCCAGCAGCCAAGATACAGGGGCCTACGAGCAGTACTTC. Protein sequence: CASSQDTGAYEQYF.

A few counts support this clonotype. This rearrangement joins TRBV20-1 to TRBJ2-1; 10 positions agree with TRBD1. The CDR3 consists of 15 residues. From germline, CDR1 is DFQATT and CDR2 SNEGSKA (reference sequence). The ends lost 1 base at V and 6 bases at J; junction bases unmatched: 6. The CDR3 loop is CSARVGTGVTNEQFF. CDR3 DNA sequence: TGCAGTGCTAGAGTAGGGACAGGGGTCACCAATGAGCAGTTCTTC.

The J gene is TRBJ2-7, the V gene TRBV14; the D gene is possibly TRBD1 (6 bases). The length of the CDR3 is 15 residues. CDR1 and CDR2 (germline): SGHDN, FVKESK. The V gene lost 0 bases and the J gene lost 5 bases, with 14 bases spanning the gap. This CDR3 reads CASSQDVGRGHEQYF. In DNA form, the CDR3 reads TGTGCCAGCAGCCAAGACGTAGGCAGGGGCCACGAGCAGTACTTC.

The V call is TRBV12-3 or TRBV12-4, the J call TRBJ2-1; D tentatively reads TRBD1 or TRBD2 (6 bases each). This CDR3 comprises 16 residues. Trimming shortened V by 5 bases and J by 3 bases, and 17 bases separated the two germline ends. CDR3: CASSKKRGADYNEQFF. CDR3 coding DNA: TGTGCCAGCAGTAAAAAGAGGGGGGCGGACTACAATGAGCAGTTCTTC.

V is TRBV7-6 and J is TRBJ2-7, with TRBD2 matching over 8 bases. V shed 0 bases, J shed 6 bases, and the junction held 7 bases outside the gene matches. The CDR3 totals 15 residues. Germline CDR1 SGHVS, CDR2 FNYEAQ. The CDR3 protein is CASSLANGGAGEQYF. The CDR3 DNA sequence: TGTGCCAGCAGCTTAGCCAACGGGGGGGCGGGCGAGCAGTACTTC. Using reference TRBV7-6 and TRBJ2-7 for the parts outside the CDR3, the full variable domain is GAGVSQSPRYKVTKRGQDVALRCDPISGHVSLYWYRQALGQGPEFLTYFNYEAQQDKSGLPNDRFSAERPEGSISTLTIQRTEQRDSAMYRCASSLANGGAGEQYFGPGTRLTVT.

The CDR3 loop reads CASSFNGRDGETQYF. The DNA for the CDR3 is TGCGCCAGCAGCTTTAACGGGAGAGATGGTGAGACCCAGTACTTC. The rearrangement links TRBV5-1 to TRBJ2-5, with D perhaps TRBD2 (6 bases). V was pared by 2 bases and J by 5 bases, with 16 bases between. This CDR3 is built from 15 residues. Germline-derived CDR1 and CDR2 are SGHRS and YFSETQ.

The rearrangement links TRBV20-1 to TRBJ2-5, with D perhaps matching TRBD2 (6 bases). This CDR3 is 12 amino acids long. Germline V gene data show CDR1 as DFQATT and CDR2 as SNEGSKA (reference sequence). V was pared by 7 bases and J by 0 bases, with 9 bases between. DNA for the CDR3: TGCAGTGGGAGGGTATACCAAGAGACCCAGTACTTC. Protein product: CSGRVYQETQYF.

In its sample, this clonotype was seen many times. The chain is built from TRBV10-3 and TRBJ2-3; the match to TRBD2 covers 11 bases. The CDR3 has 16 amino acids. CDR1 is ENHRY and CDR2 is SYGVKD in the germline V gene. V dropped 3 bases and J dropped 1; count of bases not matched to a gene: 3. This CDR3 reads CAISDGGLAGTDTQYF. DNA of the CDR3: TGTGCCATCAGTGACGGGGGACTAGCGGGCACAGATACGCAGTATTTT.

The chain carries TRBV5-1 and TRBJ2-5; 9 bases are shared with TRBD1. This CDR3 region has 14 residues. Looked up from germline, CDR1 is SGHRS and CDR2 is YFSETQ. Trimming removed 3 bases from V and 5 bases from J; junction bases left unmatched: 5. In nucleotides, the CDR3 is TGCGCCAGCAGCTACGGACAGGGGCAGGAGACCCAGTACTTC. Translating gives CASSYGQGQETQYF.

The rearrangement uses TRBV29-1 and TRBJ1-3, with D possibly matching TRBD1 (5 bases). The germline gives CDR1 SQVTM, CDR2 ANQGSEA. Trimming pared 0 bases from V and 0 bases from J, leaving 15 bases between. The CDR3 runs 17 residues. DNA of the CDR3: TGCAGCGTTGAAGATCTACGGGGCAGGATCTCTGGAAACACCATATATTTT. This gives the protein CSVEDLRGRISGNTIYF.

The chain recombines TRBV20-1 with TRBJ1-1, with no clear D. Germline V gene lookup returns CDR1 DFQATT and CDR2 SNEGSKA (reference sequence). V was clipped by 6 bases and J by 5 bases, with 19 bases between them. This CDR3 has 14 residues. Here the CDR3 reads CSATAGSPKTEAFF. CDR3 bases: TGCAGTGCAACCGCGGGCAGCCCCAAGACTGAAGCTTTCTTT.

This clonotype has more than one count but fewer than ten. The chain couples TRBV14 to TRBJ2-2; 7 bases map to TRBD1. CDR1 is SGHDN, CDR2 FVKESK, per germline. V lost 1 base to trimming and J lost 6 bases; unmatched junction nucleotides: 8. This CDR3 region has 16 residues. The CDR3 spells CASSQGGGTVSGELFF. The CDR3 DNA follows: TGTGCCAGCAGCCAAGGTGGTGGGACAGTTTCCGGGGAGCTGTTTTTT.

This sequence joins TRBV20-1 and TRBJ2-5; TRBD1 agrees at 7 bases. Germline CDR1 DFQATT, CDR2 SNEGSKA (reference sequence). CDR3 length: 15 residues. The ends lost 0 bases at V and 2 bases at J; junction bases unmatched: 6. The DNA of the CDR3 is TGCAGTGCTAGAGATGGACAGGAGATACAAGAGACCCAGTACTTC. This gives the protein CSARDGQEIQETQYF.

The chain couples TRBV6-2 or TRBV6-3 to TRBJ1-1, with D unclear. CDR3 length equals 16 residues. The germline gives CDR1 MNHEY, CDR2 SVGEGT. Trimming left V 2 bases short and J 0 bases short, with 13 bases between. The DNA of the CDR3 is TGTGCCAGCAGTTACACGTGGTCCAGCATGAACACTGAAGCTTTCTTT. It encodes CASSYTWSSMNTEAFF.

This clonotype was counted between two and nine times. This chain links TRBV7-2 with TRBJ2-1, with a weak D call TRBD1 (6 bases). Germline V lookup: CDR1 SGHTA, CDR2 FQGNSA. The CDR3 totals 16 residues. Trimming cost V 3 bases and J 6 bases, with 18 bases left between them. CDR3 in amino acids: CASSFGWDKGSNEQFF. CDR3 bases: TGTGCCAGCAGCTTTGGCTGGGACAAGGGGTCCAATGAGCAGTTCTTC. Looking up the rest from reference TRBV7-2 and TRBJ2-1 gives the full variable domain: GAGVSQSPSNKVTEKGKDVELRCDPISGHTALYWYRQSLGQGLEFLIYFQGNSAPDKSGLPSDRFSAERTGGSVSTLTIQRTQQEDSAVYLCASSFGWDKGSNEQFFGPGTRLTVL.

The CDR3 region is CASSYTYNNSPLHF. The DNA of the CDR3 is TGTGCCAGCAGTTACACATATAATAATTCACCCCTCCACTTT. The chain couples TRBV12-3 or TRBV12-4 to TRBJ1-6; D is uncertain. The CDR3 spans 14 residues. Deletions cut 4 bases from V and 5 bases from J, with 9 bases between.

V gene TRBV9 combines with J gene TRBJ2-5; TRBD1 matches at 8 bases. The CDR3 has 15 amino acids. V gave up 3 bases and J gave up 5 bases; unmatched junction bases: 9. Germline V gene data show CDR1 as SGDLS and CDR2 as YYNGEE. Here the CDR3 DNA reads TGTGCCAGCAGCGCACAGACAGGGGCGGTTGAGACCCAGTACTTC. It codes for CASSAQTGAVETQYF.

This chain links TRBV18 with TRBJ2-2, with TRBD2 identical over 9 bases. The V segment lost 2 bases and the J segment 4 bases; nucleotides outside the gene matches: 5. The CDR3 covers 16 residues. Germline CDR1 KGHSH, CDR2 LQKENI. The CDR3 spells CASSPSSGEITGELFF. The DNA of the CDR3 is TGTGCCAGCTCACCATCTAGCGGGGAAATCACCGGGGAGCTGTTTTTT.